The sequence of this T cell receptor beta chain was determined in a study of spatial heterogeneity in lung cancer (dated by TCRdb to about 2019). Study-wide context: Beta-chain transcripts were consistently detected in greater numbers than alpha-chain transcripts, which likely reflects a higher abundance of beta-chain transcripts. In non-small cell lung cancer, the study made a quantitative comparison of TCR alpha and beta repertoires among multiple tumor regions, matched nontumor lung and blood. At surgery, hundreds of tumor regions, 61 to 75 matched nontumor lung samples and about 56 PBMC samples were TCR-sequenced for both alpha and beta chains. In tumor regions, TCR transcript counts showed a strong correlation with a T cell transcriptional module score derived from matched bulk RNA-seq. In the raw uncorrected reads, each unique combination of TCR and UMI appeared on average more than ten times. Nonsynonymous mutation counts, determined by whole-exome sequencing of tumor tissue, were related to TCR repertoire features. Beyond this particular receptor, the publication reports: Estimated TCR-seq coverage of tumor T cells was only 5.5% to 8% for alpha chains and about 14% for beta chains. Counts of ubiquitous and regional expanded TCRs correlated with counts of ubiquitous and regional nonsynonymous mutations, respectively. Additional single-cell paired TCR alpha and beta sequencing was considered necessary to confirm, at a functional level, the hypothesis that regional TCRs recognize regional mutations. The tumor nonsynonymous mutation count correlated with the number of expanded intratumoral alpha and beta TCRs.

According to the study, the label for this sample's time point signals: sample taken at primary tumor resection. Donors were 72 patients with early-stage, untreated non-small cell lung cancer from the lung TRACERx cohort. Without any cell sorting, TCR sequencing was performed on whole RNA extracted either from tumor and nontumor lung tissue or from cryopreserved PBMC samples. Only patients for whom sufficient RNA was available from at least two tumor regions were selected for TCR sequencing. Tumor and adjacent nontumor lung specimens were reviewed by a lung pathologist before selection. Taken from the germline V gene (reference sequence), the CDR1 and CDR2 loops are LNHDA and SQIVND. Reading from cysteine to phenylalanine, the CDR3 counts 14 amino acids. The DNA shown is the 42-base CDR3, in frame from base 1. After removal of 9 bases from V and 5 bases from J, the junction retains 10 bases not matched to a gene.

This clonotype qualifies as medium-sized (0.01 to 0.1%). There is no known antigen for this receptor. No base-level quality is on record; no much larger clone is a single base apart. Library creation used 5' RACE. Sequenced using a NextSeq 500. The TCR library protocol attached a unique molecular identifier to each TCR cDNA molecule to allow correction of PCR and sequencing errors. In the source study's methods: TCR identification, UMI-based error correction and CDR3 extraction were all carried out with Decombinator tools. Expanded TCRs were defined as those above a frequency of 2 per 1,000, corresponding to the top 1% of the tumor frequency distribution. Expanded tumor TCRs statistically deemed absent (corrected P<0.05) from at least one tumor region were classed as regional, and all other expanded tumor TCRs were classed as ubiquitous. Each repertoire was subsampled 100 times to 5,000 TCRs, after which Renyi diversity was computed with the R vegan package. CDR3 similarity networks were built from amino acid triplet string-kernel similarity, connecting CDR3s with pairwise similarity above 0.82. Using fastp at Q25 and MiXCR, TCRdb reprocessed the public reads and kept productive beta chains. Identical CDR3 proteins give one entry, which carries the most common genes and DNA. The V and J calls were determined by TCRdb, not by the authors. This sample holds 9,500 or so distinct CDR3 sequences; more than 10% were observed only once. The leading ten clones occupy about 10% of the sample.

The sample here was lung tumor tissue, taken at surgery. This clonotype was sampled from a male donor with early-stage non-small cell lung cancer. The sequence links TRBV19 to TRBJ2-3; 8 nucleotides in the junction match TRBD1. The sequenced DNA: TGTGCCAGCAGGACAGGGATCCCAGGAGATACGCAGTATTTT. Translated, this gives CASRTGIPGDTQYF.